These T cell receptor beta chains were read from a single sample in a study of OX40 agonist ivuxolimab in advanced cancers. Profiled with immunoSEQ multiplex PCR; TCRdb holds only in-frame clones, not every one. The sample has some 70,000 clones, approximately 91% seen once. Sample: CD4+ or CD8+ T cells sorted from blood, taken in a trial of the OX40 agonist ivuxolimab. All receptors come from an adult with an advanced solid tumor such as melanoma, head and neck, liver or kidney cancer. The CDR3 runs from the conserved cysteine through the conserved F or W. D genes are given only for firm matches. Size is omitted from some rows. Given values are once, few, many or a class for expanded clones.

CDR3 DNA,CDR3 protein,V gene,J gene,D gene,clone size
TGTGCCAGCAGGCATGACAGCGGCGGCGGAAAACTGTTTTTT,CASRHDSGGGKLFF,TRBV27,TRBJ1-4,NA,NA
TGTGCCAGTAGTATAGACTCCGGGACAGCCGGTTCACCCCTCCACTTT,CASSIDSGTAGSPLHF,TRBV19,TRBJ1-6,TRBD1,NA
TGTGCCAGCAGCGCAGGGACTAGCGGGGGCGAAGAGACCCAGTACTTC,CASSAGTSGGEETQYF,TRBV9,TRBJ2-5,TRBD2,once
TGTGCCAGCAGTTCCAATGGGGGCCAGATTGCGGGCAATCAGCCCCAGCATTTT,CASSSNGGQIAGNQPQHF,TRBV28,TRBJ1-5,NA,NA
TGTGCCAGCAGCTTGGTAGGTTTGAACGAGCAGTACTTC,CASSLVGLNEQYF,TRBV5-6,TRBJ2-7,NA,NA
TGTGCCAGCAGCTTAGGACTAGCGGGAGGGGCAGATACGCAGTATTTT,CASSLGLAGGADTQYF,TRBV7-2,TRBJ2-3,TRBD2,NA
TGTGCCAGCAGTTTATTCGCGGAGGAGGTTGACACTGAAGCTTTCTTT,CASSLFAEEVDTEAFF,TRBV27,TRBJ1-1,NA,NA
TGTGCCAGCAGCTTAGGAGATACGCAGTATTTT,CASSLGDTQYF,TRBV11-3,TRBJ2-3,NA,once
TGTGCCAGCAGTGAGTCTAGCGGGGTACCGGTGGACGAGCAGTACTTC,CASSESSGVPVDEQYF,TRBV25-1,TRBJ2-7,TRBD2,NA
TGTGCCAGCAGCTTGATATCGAGCTCCTATGGCTACACCTTC,CASSLISSSYGYTF,TRBV5-6,TRBJ1-2,NA,NA
TGTGCCAGCAGTCGACAGGTTCGGACTGAAGCTTTCTTT,CASSRQVRTEAFF,TRBV7-9,TRBJ1-1,NA,NA
TGCGCCAGCAGCTTGGCCGCCGGGACAGGGGCGTATGGCTACACCTTC,CASSLAAGTGAYGYTF,TRBV5-1,TRBJ1-2,TRBD1,NA
TGTGCCAGCGGTGGACACGGAAGGTTCTATGGCTACACCTTC,CASGGHGRFYGYTF,TRBV25-1,TRBJ1-2,NA,NA
TGTGCCAGCAGCCTACAGGGGGTGGACTATGGCTACACCTTC,CASSLQGVDYGYTF,TRBV5-4,TRBJ1-2,TRBD1,NA
TGTGCCAGCAGCCAAACCGGGACTAGCGGGGGGGTCAGCGATGAGCAGTTCTTC,CASSQTGTSGGVSDEQFF,TRBV7-6,TRBJ2-1,TRBD2,NA
TGTGCCAGCAGTGAAAGGGTAGGCTGGGAGTCCTACGAGCAGTACTTC,CASSERVGWESYEQYF,TRBV2,TRBJ2-7,NA,NA
TGTGCCAGCAGCTTGGCAGGGGCTAATGAGCAGTTCTTC,CASSLAGANEQFF,TRBV7-3,TRBJ2-1,NA,NA
TGTGCCAGTTCGGGACTAGCGGGGGTATATACGCAGTATTTT,CASSGLAGVYTQYF,TRBV19,TRBJ2-3,TRBD2,NA
TGTGCCAGCAGTTACACCCAGGGGGAGGGGGAGCAGTACTTC,CASSYTQGEGEQYF,TRBV6-5,TRBJ2-7,NA,NA
TGTGCCAGCAGCAAAAGAGGGGAGAACACTGAAGCTTTCTTT,CASSKRGENTEAFF,TRBV21-1,TRBJ1-1,NA,NA
TGCGCCAGCAGCCCCGGGCAATCGACCCATGGCTACACCTTC,CASSPGQSTHGYTF,TRBV5-1,TRBJ1-2,NA,NA
TGCGCCAGCAGCCCCTTACGGGGGGGGAGTACGCAGTATTTT,CASSPLRGGSTQYF,TRBV5-1,TRBJ2-3,TRBD2,NA
TGTGCCAGCAGTTCGTCCGGGACAGGGTTAGTAGCTAACTATGGCTACACCTTC,CASSSSGTGLVANYGYTF,TRBV5-4,TRBJ1-2,TRBD1,NA
TGTGCCAGCAGAAAAGGGACTAGCGGGAGTTCGCAGTATTTT,CASRKGTSGSSQYF,TRBV5-6,TRBJ2-3,TRBD2,NA
TGTGCCAGCAGCTTGGGGGATGGGGCCAACGTCCCGACTTTC,CASSLGDGANVPTF,TRBV5-5,TRBJ2-6,NA,once
TGTGCCAGCAGTCGAAGCCTTGCCTCGTTTCACGAGCAGTACTTC,CASSRSLASFHEQYF,TRBV2,TRBJ2-7,NA,once
TGTGCCAGCAGCGGCGGGGGGACAGCCGCGAACTATGGCTACACCTTC,CASSGGGTAANYGYTF,TRBV7-2,TRBJ1-2,TRBD1,NA
TGTGCCAGCGGCGGCTCCACAGATACGCAGTATTTT,CASGGSTDTQYF,TRBV4-2,TRBJ2-3,NA,NA
TGTGCCAGCAGCCAATTACAGGGGGCAGGTGAGCAGTTCTTC,CASSQLQGAGEQFF,TRBV14,TRBJ2-1,TRBD1,NA
TGTGCCTGGAAAGCGACAGGGGGCTATCAAAGGAGTGGCTACACCTTC,CAWKATGGYQRSGYTF,TRBV30,TRBJ1-2,TRBD1,NA
TGTGCCAGCAGACAGGGGCAAGATACGCAGTATTTT,CASRQGQDTQYF,TRBV28,TRBJ2-3,TRBD1,NA
TGTGCCAGCAGCTTACCAGGGGGACAGGGTGGCTACACCTTC,CASSLPGGQGGYTF,TRBV11-2,TRBJ1-2,TRBD1,NA
TGTGCCAGCAGTTCGGACAGCCTTATGAACACTGAAGCTTTCTTT,CASSSDSLMNTEAFF,TRBV6-5,TRBJ1-1,NA,once
TGTGCCGGGGGGGACAGGTTATCCACCTACGAGCAGTACTTC,CAGGDRLSTYEQYF,TRBV2,TRBJ2-7,NA,once
TGTGCCACCGCAGGGTACGCCAAAAACATTCAGTACTTC,CATAGYAKNIQYF,TRBV6-5,TRBJ2-4,NA,NA
TGCGCCAGCAGCCAAGAGAGGGGGGGTCGCAGCTCCTACGAGCAGTACTTC,CASSQERGGRSSYEQYF,TRBV4-3,TRBJ2-7,NA,NA
TGCAGCGTACGCTTCGGAAGCTCCTACGAGCAGTACTTC,CSVRFGSSYEQYF,TRBV29-1,TRBJ2-7,NA,NA
TGTGCCAGCAAGTTGGGGACTCAGAACACCGGGGAGCTGTTTTTT,CASKLGTQNTGELFF,TRBV6-1,TRBJ2-2,NA,NA
TGTGCCAGCAGTTTGTTACCTGGGGGGGGGATCACTGAAGCTTTCTTT,CASSLLPGGGITEAFF,TRBV27,TRBJ1-1,NA,once
TGTGCCAGCAGTGGGGCCTTAGCGGGGCCGGTCACAGATACGCAGTATTTT,CASSGALAGPVTDTQYF,TRBV6-1,TRBJ2-3,TRBD2,NA
TGTGCCAGCAGTTGGGACAGGGGCACAGATACGCAGTATTTT,CASSWDRGTDTQYF,TRBV28,TRBJ2-3,TRBD1,NA
TGTGCCAGCAGCCCCCCGACAGGGAGCACAGATACGCAGTATTTT,CASSPPTGSTDTQYF,TRBV9,TRBJ2-3,TRBD1,NA
TGCGCCAGCAGCACAGGGGGAGCGAACACTGAAGCTTTCTTT,CASSTGGANTEAFF,TRBV5-1,TRBJ1-1,TRBD1,NA
TGTGCCAGCAGAGGGGACTCCTATAATTCACCCCTCCACTTT,CASRGDSYNSPLHF,TRBV2,TRBJ1-6,NA,once
TGTGCCAGCAGCCCCGACAGGGGTATTTGGAACACTGAAGCTTTCTTT,CASSPDRGIWNTEAFF,TRBV6-6,TRBJ1-1,TRBD1,NA
TGTGCCAGCAGTTTAGGAGGGACTGGGGCCAACGTCCTGACTTTC,CASSLGGTGANVLTF,TRBV28,TRBJ2-6,NA,NA
TGTGCCAGCAGCCAAGACCAGGACAGGGGTGGCTCCAATGAGCAGTTCTTC,CASSQDQDRGGSNEQFF,TRBV4-2,TRBJ2-1,TRBD1,NA
TGTGCCAGTAAGAGACTAGCGGGAGAAGGGGAGCAGTACTTC,CASKRLAGEGEQYF,TRBV19,TRBJ2-7,TRBD2,NA
TGTGCCAGCAGTACGGGGGCCCGGACCCCATACCAGTACTTC,CASSTGARTPYQYF,TRBV27,TRBJ2-5,NA,NA
TGTGCCTGGAGTGTTAAGCTCCAGATTAATGAAAAACTGTTTTTT,CAWSVKLQINEKLFF,TRBV30,TRBJ1-4,NA,NA
TGTGCCAGTAGTACGGACAGCAGCTCCTACAATGAGCAGTTCTTC,CASSTDSSSYNEQFF,TRBV19,TRBJ2-1,NA,NA
TGCGCCAGCAGCCAAGGGTTGGGGACCCACTCTAACACTGAAGCTTTCTTT,CASSQGLGTHSNTEAFF,TRBV4-1,TRBJ1-1,NA,once
TGTGCCAGCTACGGACTAGCCGGGGAGCTGTTTTTT,CASYGLAGELFF,TRBV7-6,TRBJ2-2,TRBD2,NA